This T cell receptor (beta chain) was identified during a study of cytomegalovirus exposure and HLA in healthy donors. The CDR3 covers 15 residues. Trimming pared 1 base from V and 4 bases from J, leaving 13 bases between. Germline CDR1 reads SGHAT; CDR2 reads FQNNGV. Profiled with immunoSEQ multiplex PCR; TCRdb holds only in-frame clones, not every one. The table lists some 240,000 clones, more than 75% of them singletons. The genes are TRBV11-2 and TRBJ1-1, with D tentatively TRBD1 (5 bases). The specimen sequenced was PBMCs. This TCR was recovered from a woman aged 18-35 years in good health and CMV-seropositive. The CDR3 DNA reads TGTGCCAGCAGCTTAGTCGGCAGGGTAACCACTGAAGCTTTCTTT. Its translation: CASSLVGRVTTEAFF.